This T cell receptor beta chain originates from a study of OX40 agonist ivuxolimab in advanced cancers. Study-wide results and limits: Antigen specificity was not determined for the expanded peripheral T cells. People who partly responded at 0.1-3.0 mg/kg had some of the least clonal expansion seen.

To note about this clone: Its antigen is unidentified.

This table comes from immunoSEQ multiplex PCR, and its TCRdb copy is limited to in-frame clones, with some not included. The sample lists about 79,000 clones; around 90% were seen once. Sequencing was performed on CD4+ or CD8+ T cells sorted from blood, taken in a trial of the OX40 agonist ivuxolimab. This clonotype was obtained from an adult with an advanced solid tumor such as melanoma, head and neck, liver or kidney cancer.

DNA of the CDR3: TGCGCCAGCAGCTCCCGCGGACTGGGAATTGATGGCTACACCTTC. Encoded protein: CASSSRGLGIDGYTF. V and J are TRBV5-1 and TRBJ1-2, with D hard to call. The CDR3 consists of 15 residues. The germline gives CDR1 SGHRS, CDR2 YFSETQ. Trimming took off 3 bases at V and 6 bases at J, with 18 bases between the two ends. The full variable domain, its missing parts supplied by reference TRBV5-1 and TRBJ1-2, is KAGVTQTPRYLIKTRGQQVTLSCSPISGHRSVSWYQQTPGQGLQFLFEYFSETQRNKGNFPGRFSGRQFSNSRSEMNVSTLELGDSALYLCASSSRGLGIDGYTFGSGTRLTVV.